This T cell receptor beta chain was captured by sequencing in a study of vaccination and CD4 T cells after COVID-19. Overall study: Median time from COVID diagnosis to post-COVID sampling was 100 to 130 days (35 to 161).

Germline CDR1 and CDR2: MNHNS and SASEGT. This CDR3 is built from 16 residues. V was pared by 5 bases and J by 0 bases, with 9 bases of the junction left unmatched. The Oncomine TCR Beta short-read assay generated sequence data from the DNA of cultured CD4+ T cells. MiXCR, run by TCRdb on the PCR reads, gives a single entry per CDR3 protein. This table holds 15,000 to 20,000 distinct CDR3 sequences, just under 80% found once. The treatment was: roughly ten-day PBMC culture with coronavirus spike peptide pools or control peptides (ViraFEST assay). Concerning this clonotype: The antigen is unknown.

This receptor was identified in a human donor who received a COVID-19 vaccine. The rearrangement joins TRBV6-1 to TRBJ1-2; 7 positions match TRBD1. This sample comprised CD4+ T cells from blood, cultured in vitro, obtained after SARS-CoV-2 vaccination. CDR3 amino acids: CASSISRDRANYGYTF. The DNA of the CDR3 is TGTGCCAGCAGTATCTCCCGGGACAGAGCTAACTATGGCTACACCTTC.